One and the same sample provided the 30 T cell receptor beta chains below, sequenced in a study of blood T cell repertoires in COVID-19. The method was immunoSEQ multiplex PCR; TCRdb's version includes in-frame clones alone and lacks a portion of them. Of some 160,000 clones in the sample, more than 75% are singletons; the top ten hold less than 5.5%. Source material: peripheral blood. These TCRs come from a woman between 50 and 59 years old with acute or convalescent COVID-19.

This chain links TRBV3-1 (or the pseudogene TRBV3-2) with TRBJ1-4; TRBD1 agrees at 9 bases. The CDR3 length is 16 residues. CDR1 is LGHDT, CDR2 YNNKEL, per germline (reference sequence). Losses at the gene ends were 2 bases for V and 8 bases for J; bases not matched to a gene: 9. CDR3 in amino acids: CASSQRIQGANEKLFF. The CDR3 coding sequence is TGTGCCAGCAGCCAACGTATACAGGGGGCAAACGAAAAACTGTTTTTT.

The genes are TRBV6-5 and TRBJ2-2; possible D gene TRBD2, 5 bases. Looked up from germline, CDR1 is MNHEY and CDR2 is SVGAGI. The V gene lost 5 bases and the J gene lost 0 bases, with 10 bases spanning the gap. The CDR3 length is 15 residues. CDR3 in amino acids: CASSRGGTNTGELFF. The CDR3 DNA is TGTGCCAGCAGTCGGGGTGGAACGAACACCGGGGAGCTGTTTTTT.

The sample holds one count of this clone. The chain is built from TRBV2 and TRBJ1-5; no clear D gene. Deletions cut 4 bases from V and 0 bases from J, with 7 bases between. CDR1 SNHLY and CDR2 FYNNEI come from the germline V gene. The CDR3 totals 14 residues. The CDR3 sequence is CASSVEASNQPQHF. CDR3 nucleotide sequence: TGTGCCAGCAGTGTTGAGGCTAGCAATCAGCCCCAGCATTTT.

The chain carries TRBV11-1 and TRBJ2-3, with 9 nucleotides matching TRBD1. The CDR3 has 16 residues. Germline values: CDR1 SGHAT, CDR2 FQDESV (reference sequence). With 6 bases clipped from V and 3 bases from J, the junction kept 10 bases outside the gene matches. The CDR3: CASRKQGTGFTDTQYF. The DNA of the CDR3 is TGTGCCAGCAGGAAACAAGGGACAGGGTTTACAGATACGCAGTATTTT. The full variable domain, its missing parts supplied by reference TRBV11-1 and TRBJ2-3, is EAEVAQSPRYKITEKSQAVAFWCDPISGHATLYWYRQILGQGPELLVQFQDESVVDDSQLPKDRFSAERLKGVDSTLKIQPAELGDSAMYLCASRKQGTGFTDTQYFGPGTRLTVL.

This clone was detected only a few times. J is TRBJ1-5 and V is TRBV6-5, with D perhaps matching TRBD1 (5 bases). Trimming removed 8 bases at V and 12 bases at J, with 26 bases between. The germline V gene has CDR1 MNHEY and CDR2 SVGAGI. This CDR3 spans 15 amino acids. The CDR3 region is CASREGTSIGEIQHF. The CDR3 DNA follows: TGTGCCAGCCGGGAGGGGACTAGCATTGGGGAAATCCAGCATTTT.

V gene TRBV7-3 combines with J gene TRBJ2-1, with 14 positions matching TRBD2. The CDR3 extends over 15 amino acids. Germline V gene sequence: CDR1 SGHTA, CDR2 FQGTGA. V shed 5 bases and J 10 bases; nucleotides not matched to a gene: 7. CDR3 region: CASSLTSGGASEQFF. CDR3 DNA sequence: TGTGCCAGCAGCCTGACTAGCGGGGGGGCCAGCGAGCAGTTCTTC.

CDR3 DNA sequence: TGCGCCAGCAGCTTTAGCGGGAGCACAGATACGCAGTATTTT. Translating it yields CASSFSGSTDTQYF. The rearrangement uses TRBV5-1 and TRBJ2-3; 7 bases line up with TRBD2. Trimming removed 2 bases from V and 0 bases from J; junction bases left unmatched: 0. This CDR3 is 14 amino acids long. CDR1 is SGHRS and CDR2 is YFSETQ in the germline V gene.

This clone has a single count. The J gene is TRBJ1-1, the V gene TRBV18, with D maybe TRBD1 (6 bases). The V end was cut by 3 bases, the J end by 2 bases, with 16 bases between. The CDR3 totals 16 residues. Germline V gene data show CDR1 as KGHSH and CDR2 as LQKENI. CDR3 bases: TGTGCCAGCTCACCCCAATTGTACAGGGAAAACACTGAAGCTTTCTTT. This encodes CASSPQLYRENTEAFF.

This clone was observed once. The chain carries TRBV6-2 or TRBV6-3 and TRBJ1-2; unclear D gene. The CDR3 totals 14 residues. Germline CDR1 is MNHEY and CDR2 is SVGEGT. V dropped 0 bases and J dropped 3 bases, with 8 bases sitting between them. The CDR3 coding sequence is TGTGCCAGCAGTTACTCGGGCACTTACTATGGCTACACCTTC. Protein sequence: CASSYSGTYYGYTF.

The chain is built from TRBV9 and TRBJ1-2; perhaps TRBD1 as D (5 bases). There are 15 residues in the CDR3. Looked up from germline, CDR1 is SGDLS and CDR2 is YYNGEE. V lost 5 bases and J lost 3, with 17 bases in between. The CDR3 DNA follows: TGTGCCAGCAGTGGTGTCCAGGGCCTTTACTATGGCTACACCTTC. Its translation is CASSGVQGLYYGYTF.

In its sample, this clone was seen a few times. J is TRBJ2-1 and V is TRBV19; the D gene is possibly TRBD2 (5 bases). CDR1 and CDR2 (germline): LNHDA, SQIVND (reference sequence). The CDR3 runs to 12 residues. Trimming pared 3 bases from V and 8 bases from J, leaving 8 bases between. The CDR3 nucleotides are TGTGCCAGTAGTATTCAAGCGGATGAGCAGTTCTTC. It codes for CASSIQADEQFF.

The chain uses TRBV10-1 and TRBJ1-2; 9 positions match TRBD1. In germline, CDR1 is WNHNN, CDR2 SYGVQD (reference sequence). V trimming: 2 bases; J trimming: 4 bases; junction bases outside the gene matches: 17. The CDR3 has 19 residues. The DNA of the CDR3 is TGCGCCAGCAGTGAGAGCGGGGACAGGGCGGCCGGATACGTCTATGGCTACACCTTC. This translates into CASSESGDRAAGYVYGYTF.

The genes are TRBV28 and TRBJ2-1; 13 bases align to TRBD2. Germline assignment: CDR1 MDHEN and CDR2 SYDVKM. V was pared by 4 bases and J by 0 bases, with 3 bases of the junction left unmatched. This CDR3 region has 17 residues. The CDR3 DNA is TGTGCCAGCAGTTCAAGACTAGCGGGGGGCTCCTACAATGAGCAGTTCTTC. This sequence encodes CASSSRLAGGSYNEQFF.

This clone was detected only a few times. The V gene is TRBV5-6, the J gene TRBJ1-6, with 7 bases identical to TRBD1. The CDR3 totals 17 residues. V lost 4 bases, J lost 0 bases, and 7 bases stayed unmatched. In germline, CDR1 is SGHDT, CDR2 YYEEEE. The CDR3 is CASSGTGAGSYNSPLHF. Here the CDR3 DNA reads TGTGCCAGCAGCGGCACAGGGGCGGGCTCCTATAATTCACCCCTCCACTTT.

The chain combines TRBV27 with TRBJ1-2; 7 bases are a match to TRBD1. Trimming at V came to 8 bases and at J to 6 bases, leaving 12 bases not matched to a gene. The CDR3 is 14 amino acids. The germline V gene has CDR1 MNHEY and CDR2 SMNVEV (reference sequence). CDR3 in amino acids: CASGKQGWGDGYTF. In DNA, the CDR3 is TGTGCCAGCGGGAAACAGGGGTGGGGGGATGGCTACACCTTC.

The chain links TRBV3-1 (or the pseudogene TRBV3-2) to TRBJ2-2; D is uncertain. The V gene lost 3 bases and the J gene lost 7 bases, with 9 bases spanning the gap. CDR3 length: 13 residues. Germline loops: CDR1 LGHDT, CDR2 YNNKEL (reference sequence). CDR3 bases: TGTGCCAGCAGCCAGCTTTCAGTCGGGGAGCTGTTTTTT. Translating it yields CASSQLSVGELFF.

The chain is built from TRBV4-3 and TRBJ1-3, with D unclear. With 1 base removed from V and 0 bases from J, the gap between germline ends came to 7 bases. CDR3 size: 15 residues. Germline CDR1 reads LGHNA; CDR2 reads YSLEER. The CDR3, as DNA: TGCGCCAGCAGCCAAGTCGAGAGCTCTGGAAACACCATATATTTT. It specifies CASSQVESSGNTIYF.

V and J are TRBV5-1 and TRBJ1-4; D not resolved. V shed 4 bases and J shed 8 bases, with 18 bases lying between them. Germline CDR1 and CDR2: SGHRS and YFSETQ. CDR3 length: 15 amino acids. The CDR3 reads CASSKQRPEDEKLFF. The DNA of the CDR3 is TGCGCCAGCAGCAAACAGCGGCCGGAGGACGAAAAACTGTTTTTT.

This clone has only one observation. The chain couples TRBV5-4 to TRBJ1-3, with D perhaps matching TRBD1 (5 bases). V was clipped by 0 bases and J by 0 bases, with 10 bases between them. The CDR3 extends over 16 amino acids. Germline V CDR1 and CDR2: SGHNT, YYREEE (reference sequence). DNA of the CDR3: TGTGCCAGCAGCTTGGGGGGGGTTCGCTCTGGAAACACCATATATTTT. Encoded protein: CASSLGGVRSGNTIYF.

This clone was seen more than once but under ten times. The CDR3 DNA reads as TGTGCCAGTAGACCCGGGACAGGGTCAATGAACACTGAAGCTTTCTTT. Its protein is CASRPGTGSMNTEAFF. The chain has TRBV19 and TRBJ1-1, with 9 nucleotides matching TRBD1. The CDR3 has 16 residues. V dropped 6 bases and J dropped 0; count of bases not matched to a gene: 8. Per germline, CDR1 LNHDA and CDR2 SQIVND (reference sequence).

The gene calls are TRBV3-1 (or the pseudogene TRBV3-2) and TRBJ2-2; TRBD1 matches at 7 bases. CDR3 size: 17 residues. The V gene's germline CDR1 is LGHDT and CDR2 YNNKEL (reference sequence). V shed 0 bases and J 2 bases; nucleotides not matched to a gene: 6. CDR3 loop: CASSQDLGTANTGELFF. In DNA, the CDR3 is TGTGCCAGCAGCCAAGATTTGGGGACAGCCAACACCGGGGAGCTGTTTTTT.

This clone was observed a few times. The chain employs TRBV29-1 and TRBJ2-3; D perhaps matches TRBD2 (5 bases). V was trimmed by 8 bases and J by 2 bases, leaving 17 bases between them. CDR1 SQVTM and CDR2 ANQGSEA come from the germline V gene. The CDR3 contains 14 residues. CDR3 DNA: TGCAGCTTTCCGGGCAGCGGAGACACAGATACGCAGTATTTT. Its translation: CSFPGSGDTDTQYF.

The rearrangement links TRBV7-6 to TRBJ2-1; tentative D call: TRBD2 (5 bases). V lost 3 bases to trimming and J lost 0 bases, with 15 bases between them. The CDR3 is made up of 17 amino acids. Germline V CDR1 and CDR2: SGHVS, FNYEAQ. The CDR3 protein is CASSFKESGSSYNEQFF. CDR3 bases: TGTGCCAGCAGCTTTAAGGAGTCGGGGAGCTCCTACAATGAGCAGTTCTTC.

A few counts support this clone. The chain is built from TRBV6-6 and TRBJ1-5, with unresolved D. This CDR3 region has 14 residues. Germline V gene lookup returns CDR1 MNHNY and CDR2 SVGAGI (reference sequence). V was trimmed by 6 bases and J by 0 bases, leaving 9 bases between them. The CDR3 loop is CASSPDSSNQPQHF. The CDR3 DNA is TGTGCCAGCAGCCCCGACTCTAGCAATCAGCCCCAGCATTTT.

Only one count was recorded for this clone. The chain employs TRBV6-5 and TRBJ2-1; 8 bases line up with TRBD2. The germline V gene encodes CDR1 MNHEY and CDR2 SVGAGI. Losses at the gene ends were 4 bases for V and 2 bases for J; bases not matched to a gene: 7. The CDR3 extends over 16 amino acids. Written as DNA, the CDR3 is TGTGCCAGCAGTTCTTCCCGGGGACTAGCCTACAATGAGCAGTTCTTC. Its protein is CASSSSRGLAYNEQFF.

The V gene is TRBV4-3, the J gene TRBJ1-5; no firm D call. Germline-derived CDR1 and CDR2 are LGHNA and YSLEER. This CDR3 comprises 14 residues. With 0 bases removed from V and 4 bases from J, the gap between germline ends came to 7 bases. CDR3 residues: CASSQESGNQPQHF. Here the CDR3 DNA reads TGCGCCAGCAGCCAAGAGAGCGGTAATCAGCCCCAGCATTTT.

V usage is TRBV6-5 and J usage is TRBJ2-1, with D perhaps TRBD1 (6 bases). V was shortened by 0 bases and J by 12 bases, with 21 bases between the two germline ends. The CDR3 loop spans 16 amino acids. Germline values: CDR1 MNHEY, CDR2 SVGAGI. The DNA of the CDR3 is TGTGCCAGCAGTTACTCTTCGGCAGGGGAAGGCCTCGGGCAGTTCTTC. It is translated as CASSYSSAGEGLGQFF.

This chain uses TRBV3-1 (or the pseudogene TRBV3-2) with TRBJ1-2; D gene uncertain. V lost 0 bases to trimming and J lost 8 bases, with 7 bases between them. CDR1 is LGHDT and CDR2 is YNNKEL in the germline V gene (reference sequence). The CDR3 totals 12 residues. The CDR3 loop is CASSQDSRGYTF. DNA of the CDR3: TGTGCCAGCAGCCAAGATTCCAGAGGCTACACCTTC.

V is TRBV4-1 and J is TRBJ2-7; TRBD1 matches at 8 bases. The V segment lost 0 bases and the J segment 3 bases; nucleotides outside the gene matches: 7. CDR1 and CDR2 (germline): MGHRA, YSYEKL. This CDR3 has 16 amino acids. This CDR3 reads CASSQEQGVSDYEQYF. CDR3 bases: TGCGCCAGCAGCCAAGAACAGGGGGTTTCTGACTACGAGCAGTACTTC.

The rearrangement links TRBV7-3 to TRBJ2-3; the match to TRBD2 covers 9 bases. V dropped 5 bases and J dropped 2; count of bases not matched to a gene: 8. This CDR3 has 16 residues. The germline CDR1 and CDR2 sequences are SGHTA and FQGTGA. CDR3 bases: TGTGCCAGCAGCCCCGCGGGGGGGCGGGTCACAGATACGCAGTATTTT. This translates into CASSPAGGRVTDTQYF.